This entry lists 23 T cell receptor beta chains sequenced from one sample in a study of response to subunit inactivated influenza vaccine. From the RT-PCR reads, TCRdb called clonotypes with MiXCR, one entry per CDR3 protein. The sample has a few hundred thousand distinct CDR3 sequences; approximately 15% are singletons. Sequences were derived from PBMCs from blood, sampled less than 13 days after vaccination. The receptors shown here come from a man aged 50 to 60 who received an inactivated influenza vaccine.

There are a few counts of this clonotype. V usage is TRBV12-3 or TRBV12-4 and J usage is TRBJ2-3, with TRBD1 matching over 7 bases. J lost 3 bases, V lost 3 bases, and 6 bases had no gene match. CDR3 length: 15 amino acids. The CDR3 DNA follows: TGTGCCAGCAGTTTTCGACAGGGCTGGACAGATACGCAGTATTTT. Amino acids: CASSFRQGWTDTQYF.

This clonotype was seen repeatedly, ten times or more. The chain couples TRBV7-2 to TRBJ2-3; D unresolved. Germline V CDR1 and CDR2: SGHTA, FQGNSA. V was pared by 0 bases and J by 3 bases, with 7 bases between. The CDR3 loop spans 14 amino acids. CDR3 coding DNA: TGTGCCAGCAGCTTAGCGGGAAAGACAGATACGCAGTATTTT. It codes for CASSLAGKTDTQYF.

This sequence joins TRBV7-9 and TRBJ2-5; the D gene is possibly TRBD1 (5 bases). CDR3 length equals 15 residues. The germline V gene encodes CDR1 SEHNR and CDR2 FQNEAQ (reference sequence). Trimming left V 5 bases short and J 4 bases short, with 17 bases between. The CDR3: CASSLPDSRTETQYF. The CDR3 region has the DNA TGTGCCAGCAGCCTGCCCGACAGTCGAACAGAGACCCAGTACTTC.

The chain employs TRBV5-4 and TRBJ1-4, with no clear D. Germline assignment: CDR1 SGHNT and CDR2 YYREEE (reference sequence). V was trimmed by 0 bases and J by 6 bases, leaving 9 bases between them. This CDR3 is built from 14 residues. Here the CDR3 reads CASSLEVWDEKLFF. The DNA for the CDR3 is TGTGCCAGCAGCTTGGAAGTCTGGGATGAAAAACTGTTTTTT.

This clonotype has only a few counts. V gene TRBV29-1 combines with J gene TRBJ1-2; TRBD1 matches 8 bases. Germline V CDR1 and CDR2: SQVTM, ANQGSEA. The CDR3 is 14 amino acids. With V trimmed by 5 bases and J by 3 bases, 8 bases remained unmatched. CDR3 nucleotides: TGCAGCGTTCGACCGGGACAGGCTGACTATGGCTACACCTTC. Translated, it gives CSVRPGQADYGYTF. The entire variable domain, with the rest obtained from reference TRBV29-1 and TRBJ1-2, is as follows: SAVISQKPSRDICQRGTSLTIQCQVDSQVTMMFWYRQQPGQSLTLIATANQGSEATYESGFVIDKFPISRPNLTFSTLTVSNMSPEDSSIYLCSVRPGQADYGYTFGSGTRLTVV.

In nucleotides, the CDR3 is TGTGCCATCAAAACATCTACAGGGGGAAGGACTGAAGCTTTCTTT. Translating gives CAIKTSTGGRTEAFF. The chain carries TRBV10-3 and TRBJ1-1; 8 bases are a match to TRBD1. Germline loops: CDR1 ENHRY, CDR2 SYGVKD. The CDR3 is made up of 15 amino acids. Trimming removed 7 bases from V and 5 bases from J; junction bases left unmatched: 12.

This clonotype came up a few times. This chain joins TRBV20-1 and TRBJ2-5, with 8 bases aligning to TRBD1. This CDR3 is built from 14 residues. In germline, CDR1 is DFQATT, CDR2 SNEGSKA (reference sequence). The V and J ends lost 5 bases and 4 bases, in that order; junction bases with no gene match: 9. The CDR3 reads CSALQGAGGETQYF. The CDR3 DNA is TGCAGTGCTTTGCAGGGGGCTGGAGGAGAGACCCAGTACTTC.

The rearrangement uses TRBV25-1 and TRBJ1-5, with 8 bases fitting TRBD1. The CDR3 is 14 residues long. The V and J ends lost 6 bases and 4 bases, in that order; junction bases with no gene match: 5. Per the germline V gene, CDR1 is MGHDK and CDR2 is SYGVNS. The CDR3 reads CASRETGVNQPQHF. As DNA, the CDR3 is TGTGCCAGCAGGGAGACAGGGGTGAATCAGCCCCAGCATTTT. Variable domain in full (rest from reference TRBV25-1 and TRBJ1-5): EADIYQTPRYLVIGTGKKITLECSQTMGHDKMYWYQQDPGMELHLIHYSYGVNSTEKGDLSSESTVSRIRTEHFPLTLESARPSHTSQYLCASRETGVNQPQHFGDGTRLSIL.

The chain links TRBV29-1 to TRBJ1-1; D might be TRBD1 (5 bases). The CDR3 extends over 14 amino acids. Trimming cost V 7 bases and J 1 base, with 16 bases left between them. CDR1 SQVTM and CDR2 ANQGSEA come from the germline V gene. CDR3: CSAQGSGRNTEAFF. DNA of the CDR3: TGCAGCGCCCAGGGTTCGGGTCGGAACACTGAAGCTTTCTTT. Full variable domain (missing parts from reference TRBV29-1 and TRBJ1-1): SAVISQKPSRDICQRGTSLTIQCQVDSQVTMMFWYRQQPGQSLTLIATANQGSEATYESGFVIDKFPISRPNLTFSTLTVSNMSPEDSSIYLCSAQGSGRNTEAFFGQGTRLTVV.

This clonotype was seen a handful of times. The J gene is TRBJ2-3, the V gene TRBV28, with D possibly being TRBD2 (5 bases). There are 12 residues in the CDR3. Germline V gives CDR1 MDHEN, CDR2 SYDVKM. Trimming took off 8 bases at V and 5 bases at J, with 11 bases between the two ends. This chain's CDR3 is CASQSGRDTQYF. CDR3 sequence (DNA): TGTGCCAGCCAGAGCGGTAGAGATACGCAGTATTTT.

J is TRBJ2-1 and V is TRBV6-4, with D unresolved. Germline CDR1 MRHNA, CDR2 SNTAGT. V dropped 0 bases and J dropped 7 bases, with 7 bases sitting between them. The CDR3 is made up of 13 amino acids. CDR3 residues: CASSDSSVNEQFF. CDR3 coding DNA: TGTGCCAGCAGTGACTCCTCTGTTAATGAGCAGTTCTTC.

This clonotype came up a few times. The chain employs TRBV15 and TRBJ2-3; 11 nucleotides line up with TRBD2. CDR3 length: 17 residues. From germline, CDR1 is LNHNV and CDR2 YYDKDF (reference sequence). With 0 bases clipped from V and 1 base from J, the junction kept 3 bases outside the gene matches. CDR3 sequence: CATSRDVAGGGTDTQYF. CDR3 DNA sequence: TGTGCCACCAGCAGAGACGTAGCGGGAGGGGGCACAGATACGCAGTATTTT.

This clonotype was detected many times. The chain uses TRBV9 and TRBJ2-1; 8 nucleotides agree with TRBD2. Per the germline V gene, CDR1 is SGDLS and CDR2 is YYNGEE. CDR3 size: 16 residues. Trimming at V came to 0 bases and at J to 9 bases, leaving 11 bases not matched to a gene. The CDR3 spells CASSVATGTSWGEQFF. The CDR3 DNA reads as TGTGCCAGCAGCGTAGCTACCGGGACTAGTTGGGGTGAGCAGTTCTTC.

This clonotype was seen a few times. This chain joins TRBV29-1 and TRBJ2-3; TRBD2 is a possible D gene (6 bases). V shed 6 bases and J shed 0 bases, with 16 bases lying between them. Looked up from germline, CDR1 is SQVTM and CDR2 is ANQGSEA. This CDR3 has 15 amino acids. CDR3 nucleotides: TGCAGCGTCGCGGAGGGAGCGGTGAGCACAGATACGCAGTATTTT. This sequence encodes CSVAEGAVSTDTQYF.

There are a few counts of this clonotype. This chain connects TRBV6-6 to TRBJ1-1; D may be TRBD1 (5 bases). V shed 1 base and J shed 7 bases, with 7 bases lying between them. This CDR3 is 12 amino acids long. Germline CDR1 and CDR2: MNHNY and SVGAGI (reference sequence). The CDR3 DNA reads TGTGCCAGCAGTTACTGGCAGGGTGAAGCTTTCTTT. Amino acid sequence: CASSYWQGEAFF.

This chain joins TRBV12-3 or TRBV12-4 and TRBJ2-5, with 7 nucleotides matching TRBD1. Losses at the gene ends were 10 bases for V and 5 bases for J; bases not matched to a gene: 4. CDR3 length equals 11 residues. DNA for the CDR3: TGTGCCACCCTCAGGGGGGAGACCCAGTACTTC. Amino acid sequence: CATLRGETQYF.

This clonotype was found a few times. This chain connects TRBV24-1 to TRBJ2-1; possibly TRBD1 for D (5 bases). Trimming stripped 6 bases from V and 9 bases from J, with 11 bases between. Germline values: CDR1 KGHDR, CDR2 SFDVKD. The CDR3 is 12 amino acids. CDR3: CATSSQGSEQFF. Written as DNA, the CDR3 is TGTGCCACCAGTTCTCAGGGTAGTGAGCAGTTCTTC.

The chain combines TRBV6-5 with TRBJ1-1; D not resolved. The CDR3 totals 14 residues. Trimming shortened V by 4 bases and J by 6 bases, and 15 bases separated the two germline ends. Per germline, CDR1 MNHEY and CDR2 SVGAGI. The DNA for the CDR3 is TGTGCCAGCAGTTTACTCGGATCTATCGCTGAAGCTTTCTTT. Its translation is CASSLLGSIAEAFF.

The rearrangement joins TRBV12-3 or TRBV12-4 to TRBJ1-1, with a possible D match to TRBD1 (6 bases). The CDR3 is made up of 12 amino acids. With 2 bases removed from V and 10 bases from J, the gap between germline ends came to 11 bases. The DNA for the CDR3 is TGTGCCAGCAGTTTAACGGCAGGGGCAGCTTTCTTT. Its protein is CASSLTAGAAFF.

This clonotype has a handful of counts. The gene calls are TRBV4-3 and TRBJ2-1; TRBD1 might be the D (5 bases). Germline-derived CDR1 and CDR2 are LGHNA and YSLEER. This CDR3 comprises 15 residues. Trimming pared 4 bases from V and 4 bases from J, leaving 14 bases between. Written as DNA, the CDR3 is TGCGCCAGCAGCCCTGACAGACTCCAGTACAATGAGCAGTTCTTC. This sequence encodes CASSPDRLQYNEQFF.

This clonotype was seen more than once but under ten times. V gene TRBV10-3 combines with J gene TRBJ1-6; no definite D call. Germline CDR1 is ENHRY and CDR2 is SYGVKD. V lost 4 bases and J 7 bases, leaving 14 bases between the germline ends. The CDR3 loop spans 15 amino acids. CDR3 nucleotides: TGTGCCATCAGTGTGGCACCCTCGGGGAATTCACCCCTCCACTTT. Translated: CAISVAPSGNSPLHF.

V is TRBV6-5 and J is TRBJ2-7, with TRBD1 as a possible D gene (5 bases). Germline V gives CDR1 MNHEY, CDR2 SVGAGI. CDR3 size: 14 residues. V was clipped by 0 bases and J by 2 bases, with 8 bases between them. The CDR3 DNA reads TGTGCCAGCAGTTACTCAGGGGTCGCCTACGAGCAGTACTTC. It translates to CASSYSGVAYEQYF.

There are many counts of this clonotype. The chain couples TRBV5-5 to TRBJ1-1, with D perhaps TRBD1 (5 bases). The CDR3 is 15 residues long. Germline V gene sequence: CDR1 SGHKS, CDR2 YYEKEE (reference sequence). Trimming removed 2 bases from V and 1 base from J, with 12 bases in between. CDR3 protein: CASSFGGRTNTEAFF. CDR3 in DNA: TGTGCCAGCAGCTTTGGGGGACGGACGAACACTGAAGCTTTCTTT.